This TCR beta chain came from a study of shared clonotypes between healthy human individuals. This CDR3 has 14 residues. Germline V CDR1 and CDR2: SGHVS, FNYEAQ. With 5 bases removed from V and 0 bases from J, the gap between germline ends came to 11 bases. Profiled with immunoSEQ multiplex PCR; TCRdb holds only in-frame clones, not every one. The sample lists approximately 2,000,000 clones, 85% to 95% occurring once. Details on this clone: The antigen is not known.

Broader study findings: Naive subsets tended to show greater estimated richness than memory subsets.

V and J are TRBV7-6 and TRBJ2-7; a possible D gene is TRBD1 (5 bases). This sequence originates from a man aged 18 to 35 in good health. Some clones in this sample may be carry-over from other donors' samples. The specimen sequenced was naive CD4+ T cells from PBMCs. Subset indicated: CD45RA+ positively selected. The CDR3 sequence is CASSPVRDSYEQYF. The CDR3 region has the DNA TGTGCCAGCAGCCCGGTCAGGGACTCCTACGAGCAGTACTTC.